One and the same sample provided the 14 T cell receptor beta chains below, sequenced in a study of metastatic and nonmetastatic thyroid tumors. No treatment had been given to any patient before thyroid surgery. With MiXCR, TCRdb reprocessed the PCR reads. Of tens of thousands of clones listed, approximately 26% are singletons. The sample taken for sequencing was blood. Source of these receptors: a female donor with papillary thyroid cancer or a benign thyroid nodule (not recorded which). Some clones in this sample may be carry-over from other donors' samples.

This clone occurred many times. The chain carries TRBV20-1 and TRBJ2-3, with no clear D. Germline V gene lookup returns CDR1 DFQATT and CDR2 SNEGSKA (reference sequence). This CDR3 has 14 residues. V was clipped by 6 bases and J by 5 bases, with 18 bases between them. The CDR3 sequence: CSAPVTYGVDTQYF. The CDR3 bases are TGCAGTGCCCCCGTAACATACGGTGTAGATACGCAGTATTTT.

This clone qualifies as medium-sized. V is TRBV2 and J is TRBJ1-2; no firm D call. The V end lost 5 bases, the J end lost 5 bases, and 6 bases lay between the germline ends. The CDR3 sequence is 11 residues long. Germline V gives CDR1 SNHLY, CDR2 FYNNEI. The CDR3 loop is CASSTNYGYTF. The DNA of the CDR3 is TGTGCCAGCAGTACAAATTATGGCTACACCTTC.

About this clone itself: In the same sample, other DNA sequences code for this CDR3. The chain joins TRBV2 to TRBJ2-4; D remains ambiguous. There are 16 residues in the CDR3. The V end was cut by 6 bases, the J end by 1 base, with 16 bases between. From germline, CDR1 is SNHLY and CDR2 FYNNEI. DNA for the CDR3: TGTGCCAGCAGCGAAATGGTAGATGGGGCCAAAAACATTCAGTACTTC. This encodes CASSEMVDGAKNIQYF.

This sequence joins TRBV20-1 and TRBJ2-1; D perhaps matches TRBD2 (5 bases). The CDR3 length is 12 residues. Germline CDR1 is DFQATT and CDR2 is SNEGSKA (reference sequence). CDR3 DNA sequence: TGCATCCCAGCGGTCCCTATCAATGAGCAGTTCTTC. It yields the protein CIPAVPINEQFF.

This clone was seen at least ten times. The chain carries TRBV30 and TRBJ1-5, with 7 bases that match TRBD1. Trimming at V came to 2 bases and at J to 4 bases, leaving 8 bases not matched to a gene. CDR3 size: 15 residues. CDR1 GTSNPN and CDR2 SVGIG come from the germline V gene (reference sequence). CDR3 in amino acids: CAWSQTGIGNQPQHF. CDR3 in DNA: TGTGCCTGGAGTCAGACAGGGATTGGAAATCAGCCCCAGCATTTT.

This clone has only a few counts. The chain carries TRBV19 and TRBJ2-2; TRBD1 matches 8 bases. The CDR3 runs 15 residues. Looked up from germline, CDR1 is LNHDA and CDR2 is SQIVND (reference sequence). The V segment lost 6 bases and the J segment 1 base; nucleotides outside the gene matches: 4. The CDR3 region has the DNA TGTGCCAGTAGCTACGGACAGGGGAACACCGGGGAGCTGTTTTTT. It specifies CASSYGQGNTGELFF.

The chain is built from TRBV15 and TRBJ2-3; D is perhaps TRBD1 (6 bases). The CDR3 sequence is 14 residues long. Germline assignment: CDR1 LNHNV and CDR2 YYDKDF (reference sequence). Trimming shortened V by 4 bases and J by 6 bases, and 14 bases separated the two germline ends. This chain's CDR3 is CATSKRGREDTQYF. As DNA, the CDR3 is TGTGCCACCAGCAAAAGGGGGAGAGAGGATACGCAGTATTTT.

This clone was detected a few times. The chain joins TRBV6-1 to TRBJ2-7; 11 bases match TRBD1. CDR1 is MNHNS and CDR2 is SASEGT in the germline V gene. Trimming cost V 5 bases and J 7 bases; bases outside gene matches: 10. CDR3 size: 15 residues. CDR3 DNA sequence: TGTGCCAGCAGTCCCCCGGGACAGGGGGGATCTGAGCAGTACTTC. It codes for CASSPPGQGGSEQYF.

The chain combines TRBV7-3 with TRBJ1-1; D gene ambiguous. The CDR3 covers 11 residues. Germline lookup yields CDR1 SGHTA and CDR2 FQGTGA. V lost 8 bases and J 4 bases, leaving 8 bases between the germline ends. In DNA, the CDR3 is TGTGCCAGCGGCTCGGTCACTGAAGCTTTCTTT. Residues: CASGSVTEAFF.

The DNA of the CDR3 is TGTGCCAGCTCACTGGACAATACCTACGAGCAGTACTTC. As protein: CASSLDNTYEQYF. The chain couples TRBV18 to TRBJ2-7, with D perhaps matching TRBD1 (5 bases). The V gene's germline CDR1 is KGHSH and CDR2 LQKENI. V lost 4 bases and J lost 2, with 9 bases in between. The CDR3 covers 13 residues. The full variable domain, with the rest looked up from reference TRBV18 and TRBJ2-7, is NAGVMQNPRHLVRRRGQEARLRCSPMKGHSHVYWYRQLPEEGLKFMVYLQKENIIDESGMPKERFSAEFPKEGPSILRIQQVVRGDSAAYFCASSLDNTYEQYFGPGTRLTVT.

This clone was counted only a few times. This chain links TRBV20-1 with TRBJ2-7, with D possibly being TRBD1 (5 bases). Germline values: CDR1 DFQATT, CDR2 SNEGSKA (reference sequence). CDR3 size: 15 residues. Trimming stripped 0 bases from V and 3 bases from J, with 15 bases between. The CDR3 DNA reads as TGCAGTGCTAGAGATTGGCGGACACGGGTCTACGAGCAGTACTTC. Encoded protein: CSARDWRTRVYEQYF.

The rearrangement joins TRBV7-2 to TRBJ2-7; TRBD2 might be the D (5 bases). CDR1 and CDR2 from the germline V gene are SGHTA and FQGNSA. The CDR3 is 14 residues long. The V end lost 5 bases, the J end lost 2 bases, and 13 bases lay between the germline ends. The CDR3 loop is CASSAPPGAYEQYF. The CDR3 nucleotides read TGTGCCAGCAGCGCACCCCCCGGGGCCTACGAGCAGTACTTC.

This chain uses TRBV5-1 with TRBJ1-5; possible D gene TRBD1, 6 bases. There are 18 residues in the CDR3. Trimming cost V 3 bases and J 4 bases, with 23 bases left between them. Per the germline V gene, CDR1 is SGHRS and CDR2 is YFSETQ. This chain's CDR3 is CASSSGGADYIPNQPQHF. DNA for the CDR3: TGCGCCAGCAGCTCCGGGGGGGCAGACTATATACCTAATCAGCCCCAGCATTTT.

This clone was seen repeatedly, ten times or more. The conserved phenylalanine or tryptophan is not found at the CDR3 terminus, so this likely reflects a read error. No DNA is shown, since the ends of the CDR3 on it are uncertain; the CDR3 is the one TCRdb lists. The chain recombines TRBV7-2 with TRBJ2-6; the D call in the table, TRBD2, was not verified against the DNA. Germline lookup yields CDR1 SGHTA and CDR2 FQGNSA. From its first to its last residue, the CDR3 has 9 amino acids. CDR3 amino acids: CASSPRIGG.